This TCR beta chain was sequenced in a study of T cell responses to AZD1222 COVID-19 vaccine. Notes on the study in general: When two AZD1222 doses had been given, Spike-specific TCR breadth and depth rose. Donors skewed white British and female; clonal diversity was possibly underestimated. The reported proportion of spike-specific TCRs targeting unmutated variant regions was nearly half.

Notes on this clone: The antigen is unknown.

The germline CDR1 and CDR2 sequences are SGHRS and YFSETQ. The CDR3 consists of 15 residues. V was pared by 6 bases and J by 0 bases, with 14 bases between. Generated by immunoSEQ multiplex PCR, the TCRdb table keeps only in-frame clones and is missing some. The sample holds 60,000 to 85,000 clones, more than 75% seen once. This chain links TRBV5-1 with TRBJ2-3; D call uncertain. Sample: peripheral blood, taken 28 days after the second AZD1222 dose. The source of this sequence is an adult who received the AZD1222 COVID-19 vaccine. CDR3 DNA: TGCGCCAGCACCCCCGTTATGGCTAGCACAGATACGCAGTATTTT. It specifies CASTPVMASTDTQYF.